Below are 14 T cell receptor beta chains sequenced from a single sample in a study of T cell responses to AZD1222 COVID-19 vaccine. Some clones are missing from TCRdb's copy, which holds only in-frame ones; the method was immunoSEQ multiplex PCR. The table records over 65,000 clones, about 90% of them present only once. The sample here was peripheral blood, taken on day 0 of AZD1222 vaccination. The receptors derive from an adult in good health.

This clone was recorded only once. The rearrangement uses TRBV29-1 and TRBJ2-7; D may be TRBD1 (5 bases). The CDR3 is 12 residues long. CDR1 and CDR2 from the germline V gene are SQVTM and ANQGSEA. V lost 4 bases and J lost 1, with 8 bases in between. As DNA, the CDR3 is TGCAGCGTTGTACAGGCGTCCTACGAGCAGTACTTC. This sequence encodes CSVVQASYEQYF.

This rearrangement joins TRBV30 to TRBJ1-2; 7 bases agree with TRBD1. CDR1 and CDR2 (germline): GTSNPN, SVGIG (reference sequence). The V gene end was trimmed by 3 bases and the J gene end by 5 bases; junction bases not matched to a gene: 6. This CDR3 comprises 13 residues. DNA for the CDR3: TGTGCCTGGAGCGAGGGGGCGCGATATGGCTACACCTTC. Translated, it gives CAWSEGARYGYTF.

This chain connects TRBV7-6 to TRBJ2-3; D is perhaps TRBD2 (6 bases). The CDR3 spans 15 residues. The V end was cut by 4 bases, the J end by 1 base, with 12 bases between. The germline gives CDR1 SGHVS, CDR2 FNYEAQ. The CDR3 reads CASSSSVGRTDTQYF. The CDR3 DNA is TGTGCCAGCAGCTCTAGCGTGGGGCGCACAGATACGCAGTATTTT.

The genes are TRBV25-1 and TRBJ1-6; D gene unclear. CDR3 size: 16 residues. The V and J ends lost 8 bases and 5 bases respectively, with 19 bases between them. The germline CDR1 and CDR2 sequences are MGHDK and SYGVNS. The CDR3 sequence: CASSTAGEPDNSPLHF. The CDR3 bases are TGTGCCAGCTCGACGGCCGGGGAGCCTGATAATTCACCCCTCCACTTT. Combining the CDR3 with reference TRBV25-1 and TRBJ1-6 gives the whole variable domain EADIYQTPRYLVIGTGKKITLECSQTMGHDKMYWYQQDPGMELHLIHYSYGVNSTEKGDLSSESTVSRIRTEHFPLTLESARPSHTSQYLCASSTAGEPDNSPLHFGNGTRLTVT.

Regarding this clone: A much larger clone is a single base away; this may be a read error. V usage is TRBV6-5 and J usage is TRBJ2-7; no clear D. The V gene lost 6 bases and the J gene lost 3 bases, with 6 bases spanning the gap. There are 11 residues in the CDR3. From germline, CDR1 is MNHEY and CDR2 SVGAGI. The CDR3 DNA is TGTGCCAGCAGCCACCTCTACGAGCAGTACTTC. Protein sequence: CASSHLYEQYF.

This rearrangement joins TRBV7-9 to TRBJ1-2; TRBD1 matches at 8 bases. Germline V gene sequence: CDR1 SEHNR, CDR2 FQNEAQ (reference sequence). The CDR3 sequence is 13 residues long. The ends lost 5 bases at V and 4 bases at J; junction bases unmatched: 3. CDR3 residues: CASSRTGSYGYTF. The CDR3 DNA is TGTGCCAGCAGCAGGACAGGGAGCTATGGCTACACCTTC. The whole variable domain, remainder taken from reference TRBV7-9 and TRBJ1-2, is DTGVSQNPRHKITKRGQNVTFRCDPISEHNRLYWYRQTLGQGPEFLTYFQNEAQLEKSRLLSDRFSAERPKGSFSTLEIQRTEQGDSAMYLCASSRTGSYGYTFGSGTRLTVV.

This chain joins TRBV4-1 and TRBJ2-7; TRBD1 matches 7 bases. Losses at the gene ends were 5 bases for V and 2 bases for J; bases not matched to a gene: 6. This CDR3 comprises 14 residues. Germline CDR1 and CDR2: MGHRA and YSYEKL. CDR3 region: CASSSQGVTYEQYF. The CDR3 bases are TGCGCCAGCAGCAGTCAGGGGGTTACCTACGAGCAGTACTTC.

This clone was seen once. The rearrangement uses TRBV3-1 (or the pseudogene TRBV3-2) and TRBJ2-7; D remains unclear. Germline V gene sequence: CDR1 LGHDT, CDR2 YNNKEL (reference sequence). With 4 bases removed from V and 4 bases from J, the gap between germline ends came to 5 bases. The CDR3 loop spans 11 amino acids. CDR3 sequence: CASSREYEQYF. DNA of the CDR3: TGTGCCAGCAGCCGAGAATACGAGCAGTACTTC.

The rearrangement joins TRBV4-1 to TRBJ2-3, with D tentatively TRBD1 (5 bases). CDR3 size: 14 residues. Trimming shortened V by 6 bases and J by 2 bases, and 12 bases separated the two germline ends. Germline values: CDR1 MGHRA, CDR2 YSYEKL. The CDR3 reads CASRKGQNTDTQYF. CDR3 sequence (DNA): TGCGCCAGCAGGAAAGGACAAAACACAGATACGCAGTATTTT.

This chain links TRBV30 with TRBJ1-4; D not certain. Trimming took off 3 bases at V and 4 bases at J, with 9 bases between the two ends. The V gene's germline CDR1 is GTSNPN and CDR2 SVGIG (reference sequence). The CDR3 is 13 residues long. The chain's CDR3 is CAWSSRFNEKLFF. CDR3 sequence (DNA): TGTGCCTGGAGCAGCAGGTTTAATGAAAAACTGTTTTTT.

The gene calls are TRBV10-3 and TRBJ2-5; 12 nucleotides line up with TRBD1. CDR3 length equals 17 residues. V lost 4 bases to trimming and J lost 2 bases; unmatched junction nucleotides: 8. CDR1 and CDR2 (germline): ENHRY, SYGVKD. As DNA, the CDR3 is TGTGCCATCAGTGGGAAGGGACAGGGGGCTTCACAAGAGACCCAGTACTTC. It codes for CAISGKGQGASQETQYF.

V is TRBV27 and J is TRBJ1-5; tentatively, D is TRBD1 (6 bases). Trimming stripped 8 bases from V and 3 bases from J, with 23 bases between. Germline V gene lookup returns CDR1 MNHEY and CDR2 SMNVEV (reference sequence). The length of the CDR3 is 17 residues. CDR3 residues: CASGSQGLNRDNQPQHF. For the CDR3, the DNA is TGTGCCAGCGGCTCCCAGGGACTCAACAGGGACAATCAGCCCCAGCATTTT.

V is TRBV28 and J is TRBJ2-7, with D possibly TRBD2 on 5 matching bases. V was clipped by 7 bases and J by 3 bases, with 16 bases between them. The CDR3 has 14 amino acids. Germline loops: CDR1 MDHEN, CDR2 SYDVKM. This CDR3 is CASTLGEVYYEQYF. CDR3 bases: TGTGCCAGCACTCTGGGAGAAGTTTACTACGAGCAGTACTTC. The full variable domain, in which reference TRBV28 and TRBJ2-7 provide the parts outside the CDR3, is DVKVTQSSRYLVKRTGEKVFLECVQDMDHENMFWYRQDPGLGLRLIYFSYDVKMKEKGDIPEGYSVSREKKERFSLILESASTNQTSMYLCASTLGEVYYEQYFGPGTRLTVT.

In nucleotides, the CDR3 is TGTGCCAGCAGCCCGCGGACAGAGCCGAACACCGGGGAGCTGTTTTTT. Its protein product is CASSPRTEPNTGELFF. This sequence joins TRBV4-2 and TRBJ2-2, with D tentatively TRBD1 (6 bases). The CDR3 sequence is 16 residues long. Trimming removed 4 bases at V and 0 bases at J, with 12 bases between. CDR1 is LGHNA, CDR2 YNFKEQ, per germline.